The clone carrying this T cell receptor (beta chain) was seen many times. Trimming removed 1 base at V and 14 bases at J, with 18 bases between. This CDR3 is 15 amino acids long. Germline-derived CDR1 and CDR2 are SGHTA and FQGNSA. The source of the sample is a study of T cell repertoires in cytomegalovirus infection. On the study more broadly: Both a matching HLA type and CMV infection were indicated by public TCR beta signatures.

TCRdb recomputed calls from the reads with MiXCR, one row per CDR3 protein. The sample includes roughly 320,000 distinct CDR3 sequences, approximately 9.5% of them seen just once. Sequences were obtained from PBMCs. This clonotype was obtained from a human donor in good health (CMV status not recorded). Some clones in this sample may be carry-over from other donors' samples. V usage is TRBV7-2 and J usage is TRBJ1-6, with a weak D call TRBD1 (5 bases). The CDR3: CASSLGSQAQVALHF. CDR3 bases: TGTGCCAGCAGCTTAGGATCACAGGCCCAGGTGGCCCTCCACTTT.